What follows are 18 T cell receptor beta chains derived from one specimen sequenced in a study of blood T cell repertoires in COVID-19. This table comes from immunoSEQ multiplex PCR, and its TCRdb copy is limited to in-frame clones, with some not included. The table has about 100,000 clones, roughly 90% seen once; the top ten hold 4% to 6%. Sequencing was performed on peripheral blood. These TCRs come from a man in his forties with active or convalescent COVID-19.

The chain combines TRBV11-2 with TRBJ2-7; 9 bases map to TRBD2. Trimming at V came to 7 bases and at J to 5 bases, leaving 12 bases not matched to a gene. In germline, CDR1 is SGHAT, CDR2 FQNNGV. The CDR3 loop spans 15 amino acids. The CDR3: CASIPTLAGSDEQYF. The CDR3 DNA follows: TGTGCCAGCATCCCCACCCTAGCGGGATCGGACGAGCAGTACTTC.

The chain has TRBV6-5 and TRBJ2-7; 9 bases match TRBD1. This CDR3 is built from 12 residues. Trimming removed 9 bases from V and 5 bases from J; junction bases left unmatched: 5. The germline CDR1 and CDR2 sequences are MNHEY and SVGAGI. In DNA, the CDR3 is TGTGCCAGTGGGACAGGGACTAACGAGCAGTACTTC. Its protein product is CASGTGTNEQYF.

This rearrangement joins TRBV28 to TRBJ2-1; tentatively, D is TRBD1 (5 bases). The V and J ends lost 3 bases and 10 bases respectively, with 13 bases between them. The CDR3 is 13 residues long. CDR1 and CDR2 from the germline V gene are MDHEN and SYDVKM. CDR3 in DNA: TGTGCCAGCAGTTTTTGGGCTCACAGGGAGCAGTTCTTC. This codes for CASSFWAHREQFF.

The CDR3: CASSLTGGERAEAFF. DNA for the CDR3: TGTGCCAGCAGCTTGACTGGGGGGGAGAGGGCTGAAGCTTTCTTT. V and J are TRBV5-4 and TRBJ1-1; D is possibly TRBD1 (5 bases). V was pared by 1 base and J by 6 bases, with 16 bases between. The CDR3 consists of 15 residues. CDR1 is SGHNT and CDR2 is YYREEE in the germline V gene (reference sequence).

In DNA form, the CDR3 reads TGTGCCAGCTCACCAGGACAGGGTGTAACTGGAAACACCATATATTTT. It specifies CASSPGQGVTGNTIYF. The chain uses TRBV18 and TRBJ1-3; the match to TRBD1 covers 8 bases. The V and J ends lost 2 bases and 2 bases, in that order; junction bases with no gene match: 5. CDR3 size: 16 residues. The V gene's germline CDR1 is KGHSH and CDR2 LQKENI.

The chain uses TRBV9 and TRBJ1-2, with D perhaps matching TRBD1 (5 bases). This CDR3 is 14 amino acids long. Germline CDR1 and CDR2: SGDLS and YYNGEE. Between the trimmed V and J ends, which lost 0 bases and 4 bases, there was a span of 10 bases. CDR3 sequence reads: CASSVDIGAYGYTF. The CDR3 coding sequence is TGTGCCAGCAGCGTAGATATTGGGGCCTATGGCTACACCTTC.

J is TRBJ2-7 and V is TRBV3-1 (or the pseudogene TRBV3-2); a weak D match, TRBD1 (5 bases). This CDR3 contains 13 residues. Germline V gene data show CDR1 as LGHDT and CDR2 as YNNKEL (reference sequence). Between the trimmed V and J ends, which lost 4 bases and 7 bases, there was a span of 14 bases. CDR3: CASSPHVSGEQYF. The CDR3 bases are TGTGCCAGCAGCCCACATGTATCAGGGGAGCAGTACTTC.

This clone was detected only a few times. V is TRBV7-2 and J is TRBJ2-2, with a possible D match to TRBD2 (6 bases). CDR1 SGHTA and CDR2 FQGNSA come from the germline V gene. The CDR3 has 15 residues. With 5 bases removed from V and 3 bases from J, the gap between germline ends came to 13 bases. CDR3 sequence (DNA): TGTGCCAGCAGCCACGACGGGACTTACACCGGGGAGCTGTTTTTT. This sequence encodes CASSHDGTYTGELFF.

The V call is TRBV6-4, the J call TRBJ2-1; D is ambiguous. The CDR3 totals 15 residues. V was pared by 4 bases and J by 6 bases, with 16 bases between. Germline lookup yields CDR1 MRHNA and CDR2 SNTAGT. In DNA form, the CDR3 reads TGTGCCAGCAGTGCCTTCCTAGGAGTCGGCAATGAGCAGTTCTTC. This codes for CASSAFLGVGNEQFF.

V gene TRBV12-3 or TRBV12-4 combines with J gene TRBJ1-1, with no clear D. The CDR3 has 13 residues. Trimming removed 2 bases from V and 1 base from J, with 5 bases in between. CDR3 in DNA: TGTGCCAGCAGTTTACAGGAGAACACTGAAGCTTTCTTT. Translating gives CASSLQENTEAFF.

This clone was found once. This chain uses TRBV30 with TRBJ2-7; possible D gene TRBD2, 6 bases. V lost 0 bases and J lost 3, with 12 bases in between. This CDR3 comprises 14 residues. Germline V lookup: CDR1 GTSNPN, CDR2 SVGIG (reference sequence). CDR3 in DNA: TGTGCCTGGAGTGTAGGAGGGAGCGGCTACGAGCAGTACTTC. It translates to CAWSVGGSGYEQYF.

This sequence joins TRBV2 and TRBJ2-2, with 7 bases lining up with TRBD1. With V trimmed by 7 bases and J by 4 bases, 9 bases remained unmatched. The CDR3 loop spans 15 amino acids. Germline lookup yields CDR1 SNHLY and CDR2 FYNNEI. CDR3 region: CASKIRGQLTGELFF. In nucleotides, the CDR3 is TGTGCCAGCAAGATTAGGGGACAGCTCACCGGGGAGCTGTTTTTT.

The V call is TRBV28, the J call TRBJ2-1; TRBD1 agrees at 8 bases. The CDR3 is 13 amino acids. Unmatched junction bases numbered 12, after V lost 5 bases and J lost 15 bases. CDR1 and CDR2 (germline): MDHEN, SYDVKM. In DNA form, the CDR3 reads TGTGCCAGCAGTCCTTTTCTGGACAGGGAAGGGTTCTTC. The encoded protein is CASSPFLDREGFF. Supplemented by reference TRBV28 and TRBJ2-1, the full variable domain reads DVKVTQSSRYLVKRTGEKVFLECVQDMDHENMFWYRQDPGLGLRLIYFSYDVKMKEKGDIPEGYSVSREKKERFSLILESASTNQTSMYLCASSPFLDREGFFGPGTRLTVL.

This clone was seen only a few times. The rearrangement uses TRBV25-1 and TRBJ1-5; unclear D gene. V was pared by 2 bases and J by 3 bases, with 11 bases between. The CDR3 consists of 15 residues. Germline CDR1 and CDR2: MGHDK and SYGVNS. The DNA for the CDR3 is TGTGCCAGCAGTGAAACAGCAGGACTCAATCAGCCCCAGCATTTT. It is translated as CASSETAGLNQPQHF.

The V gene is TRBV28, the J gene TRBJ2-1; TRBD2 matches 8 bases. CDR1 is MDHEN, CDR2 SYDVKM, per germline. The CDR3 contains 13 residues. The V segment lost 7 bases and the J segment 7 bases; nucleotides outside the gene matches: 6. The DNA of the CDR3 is TGTGCCAGCAACCCGGGACTAGGTAATGAGCAGTTCTTC. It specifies CASNPGLGNEQFF.

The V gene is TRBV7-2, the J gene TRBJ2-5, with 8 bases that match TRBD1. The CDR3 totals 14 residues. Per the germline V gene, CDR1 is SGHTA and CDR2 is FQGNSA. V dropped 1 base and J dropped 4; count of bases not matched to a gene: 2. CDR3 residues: CASSLGTGGETQYF. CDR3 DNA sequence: TGTGCCAGCAGCTTAGGTACAGGGGGAGAGACCCAGTACTTC.

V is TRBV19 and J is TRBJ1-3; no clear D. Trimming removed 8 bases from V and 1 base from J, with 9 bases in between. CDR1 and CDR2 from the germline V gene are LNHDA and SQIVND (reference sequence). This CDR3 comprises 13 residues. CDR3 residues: CASSTGSGNTIYF. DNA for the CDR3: TGTGCCAGTTCGACGGGGTCTGGAAACACCATATATTTT.

This CDR3 reads CASSSGLVNTGELFF. The DNA for the CDR3 is TGTGCCAGCAGCTCGGGACTAGTGAACACCGGGGAGCTGTTTTTT. The rearrangement uses TRBV9 and TRBJ2-2; the match to TRBD2 covers 8 bases. The germline gives CDR1 SGDLS, CDR2 YYNGEE. CDR3 length equals 15 residues. V gave up 4 bases and J gave up 1 base; unmatched junction bases: 3.